The 29 T cell receptor beta chains presented below share a single source sample, sequenced in a study of tumor-infiltrating lymphocytes in primary liver carcinoma. Starting material of 500 ng total RNA yielded TCR beta cDNA via a constant-region primer. Three rounds of nested multiplex PCR with slightly modified ARM-PCR produced TCR beta libraries. The two initial PCR rounds, around 11 cycles each, used TRBV1-TRBV30 forward and C-beta reverse primers. TCRdb ran MiXCR on the multiplex PCR reads and lists one entry per CDR3 protein. The table lists 100,000 to 150,000 distinct CDR3 sequences, 50% to 65% of them singletons, with 7% to 10% in the top ten. Unsorted bulk tissue of about 18-32 mg yielded co-extracted RNA and DNA. The specimen sequenced was liver tumor tissue from sampling region 1. Noted subset: tumor region T1, superior pole. These receptors all stem from a woman aged 60 to 75 with primary liver carcinoma and hepatitis B virus infection.

This clonotype was seen many times. J is TRBJ2-3 and V is TRBV6-2 or TRBV6-3, with 12 nucleotides matching TRBD2. Germline CDR1 is MNHEY and CDR2 is SVGEGT. V trimming: 5 bases; J trimming: 4 bases; junction bases outside the gene matches: 7. The CDR3 sequence is 16 residues long. The CDR3 is CASSHRLAGESDTQYF. The CDR3 nucleotides read TGTGCCAGCAGTCACAGACTAGCGGGAGAATCAGATACGCAGTATTTT.

The chain combines TRBV11-2 with TRBJ2-3; TRBD1 or TRBD2 may be the D gene (5 bases each). Per the germline V gene, CDR1 is SGHAT and CDR2 is FQNNGV. This CDR3 comprises 17 residues. V shed 1 base and J shed 8 bases, with 22 bases lying between them. CDR3 sequence: CASSLVGAGLSTLTQYF. In nucleotides, the CDR3 is TGTGCCAGCAGCTTAGTCGGGGCAGGTCTAAGCACACTTACGCAGTATTTT.

There are many counts of this clonotype. The chain's CDR3 is CASTRGLHTDTQYF. The CDR3 DNA reads TGTGCCAGCACCCGAGGTCTACACACAGATACGCAGTATTTT. The J gene is TRBJ2-3, the V gene TRBV11-1; D not resolved. V was pared by 7 bases and J by 2 bases, with 13 bases between. Per the germline V gene, CDR1 is SGHAT and CDR2 is FQDESV (reference sequence). CDR3 length: 14 amino acids.

The chain employs TRBV6-5 and TRBJ2-1, with D maybe TRBD2 (6 bases). The CDR3 extends over 15 amino acids. The germline V gene encodes CDR1 MNHEY and CDR2 SVGAGI. Trimming removed 5 bases at V and 4 bases at J, with 15 bases between. This chain's CDR3 is CASSQTSNLYNEQFF. The CDR3 DNA follows: TGTGCCAGCAGTCAAACTAGCAATCTATACAATGAGCAGTTCTTC.

As to this clonotype: A much larger clonotype is one base distant, so this may be a read error. The chain recombines TRBV5-5 with TRBJ2-7; 11 bases agree with TRBD2. The CDR3 contains 16 residues. Germline V gives CDR1 SGHKS, CDR2 YYEKEE (reference sequence). The CDR3 reads CVSSLGSGTSGYEQYF. Written as DNA, the CDR3 is TGTGTCAGCAGCTTGGGCTCCGGGACTAGCGGCTACGAGCAGTACTTC.

About this clonotype itself: This could be a read error, since a much larger clone is one nucleotide away. V usage is TRBV5-4 and J usage is TRBJ1-5; D call uncertain. This CDR3 region has 12 residues. The germline V gene has CDR1 SGHNT and CDR2 YYREEE (reference sequence). The CDR3 loop reads CVSSLDNQPQHF. The CDR3 DNA sequence: TGTGTCAGCAGCTTGGACAATCAGCCCCAGCATTTT.

The table lists this clonotype with a few counts. This chain connects TRBV2 to TRBJ1-3, with D tentatively TRBD1 (5 bases). CDR3 length: 13 residues. CDR1 and CDR2 from the germline V gene are SNHLY and FYNNEI. Trimming pared 5 bases from V and 11 bases from J, leaving 16 bases between. CDR3 sequence (DNA): TGTGCCAGCAGTTCCCTCGGGGGAGCGGCCATATATTTT. It translates to CASSSLGGAAIYF.

Note on this clonotype: Being one base from a much bigger clone, this may be a read error. The conserved final phenylalanine or tryptophan is absent from the CDR3, which likely points to a read error. V gene TRBV7-8 combines with J gene TRBJ2-1; 8 nucleotides match TRBD2. Germline loops: CDR1 SGHVS, CDR2 FQNEAQ. This CDR3 has 15 residues. J gave up 4 bases and V 1 base, and 3 bases lay outside the gene matches. The CDR3 sequence is CASSLVSGSYNEQFL. The CDR3 region has the DNA TGTGCCAGCAGCTTAGTGAGCGGGAGTTACAATGAGCAGTTCCTC.

The sample holds many counts of this clonotype. The V call is TRBV4-1, the J call TRBJ1-1; no firm D call. The CDR3 is 14 residues long. Germline CDR1 MGHRA, CDR2 YSYEKL. V lost 4 bases to trimming and J lost 6 bases, with 15 bases between them. CDR3 amino acids: CASSPMTTMSEAFF. In nucleotides, the CDR3 is TGCGCCAGCAGCCCCATGACAACGATGTCTGAAGCTTTCTTT.

This clonotype has a handful of counts. A single base separates this from a much larger clone, so it may be a read error. The rearrangement joins TRBV10-3 to TRBJ1-1, with D hard to call. Looked up from germline, CDR1 is ENHRY and CDR2 is SYGVKD. There are 17 residues in the CDR3. Trimming cost V 5 bases and J 1 base, with 20 bases left between them. The DNA for the CDR3 is TGTGCCATCAGTACCCGGGGATTTGAGGGAGCGAACACTGAAGCTTTCTTT. It yields the protein CAISTRGFEGANTEAFF.

Of note for this clonotype: At one of its ends the junction is not consistent with the germline gene, which may arise from a read error. The J gene is TRBJ1-1, the V gene TRBV4-1, with no clear D. The CDR3 contains 16 residues. The V gene's germline CDR1 is MGHRA and CDR2 YSYEKL. The CDR3 DNA sequence: TGTGCCAGCAATCAAGATCGCAGGCCCCTGAACACTGAAGCTTTCTTT. As protein: CASNQDRRPLNTEAFF.

The V and J genes are TRBV5-4 and TRBJ1-1; possibly TRBD1 for D (6 bases). Germline V CDR1 and CDR2: SGHNT, YYREEE (reference sequence). Trimming cost V 4 bases and J 2 bases, with 9 bases left between them. CDR3 length equals 13 residues. In nucleotides, the CDR3 is TGTGCCAGCAGCAGGGACACCAACACTGAAGCTTTCTTT. It yields the protein CASSRDTNTEAFF.

As for this clonotype: At one boundary the junction diverges from the germline segment, which might be a read error. The rearrangement links TRBV11-2 to TRBJ2-1; D is tentatively TRBD1 or TRBD2 (5 bases each). This CDR3 spans 14 amino acids. Germline values: CDR1 SGHAT, CDR2 FQNNGV. CDR3 protein: CASSLRGAYNGQFF. DNA of the CDR3: TGTGCCAGCAGTTTAAGAGGGGCCTACAATGGGCAGTTCTTC. Full variable domain (outside the CDR3, taken from reference TRBV11-2 and TRBJ2-1): EAGVAQSPRYKIIEKRQSVAFWCNPISGHATLYWYQQILGQGPKLLIQFQNNGVVDDSQLPKDRFSAERLKGVDSTLKIQPAKLEDSAVYLCASSLRGAYNGQFFGPGTRLTVL.

On this clonotype itself: A much larger clone is a single base away; this may be a read error. The rearrangement joins TRBV7-9 to TRBJ2-5; the match to TRBD1 covers 10 bases. Germline CDR1 and CDR2: SEHNR and FQNEAQ (reference sequence). This CDR3 is 17 amino acids long. The trim removed 5 bases at V and 4 bases at J, leaving 13 bases unmatched. CDR3 coding DNA: TGTGCCAGCAGCGCCGTCACGCGGGACAGGGGAAGAGAGACCCAGTACTTC. It specifies CASSAVTRDRGRETQYF. The full variable domain, with the rest looked up from reference TRBV7-9 and TRBJ2-5, is DTGVSQNPRHKITKRGQNVTFRCDPISEHNRLYWYRQTLGQGPEFLTYFQNEAQLEKSRLLSDRFSAERPKGSFSTLEIQRTEQGDSAMYLCASSAVTRDRGRETQYFGPGTRLLVL.

Only a few counts were recorded for this clonotype. The V gene is TRBV14, the J gene TRBJ1-1; tentative D call: TRBD1 (6 bases). The CDR3 is made up of 15 amino acids. The V gene lost 0 bases and the J gene lost 5 bases, with 13 bases spanning the gap. CDR1 is SGHDN, CDR2 FVKESK, per germline. The DNA of the CDR3 is TGTGCCAGCAGCCAAGATGGCAGGGGTCGGACTGAAGCTTTCTTT. As protein: CASSQDGRGRTEAFF.

Worth noting for this clonotype: It may be a read error: a sequence one base away is much more abundant. The V call is TRBV6-1, the J call TRBJ1-1; D unclear. V lost 7 bases, J lost 1 base, and 10 bases lay in between. The CDR3 has 13 residues. Germline loops: CDR1 MNHNS, CDR2 SASEGT. The DNA of the CDR3 is TGTGCCAGCACCCATCAGGAGAACACTGAAGCTTTCTTT. Translation gives CASTHQENTEAFF.

With regard to this clonotype: One end of the junction is discordant with germline, which a read error may explain. This chain connects TRBV6-1 to TRBJ2-7; tentatively, D is TRBD1 (6 bases). The CDR3 loop spans 14 amino acids. The germline gives CDR1 MNHNS, CDR2 SASEGT. CDR3 sequence (DNA): TGTGCCAGCAACCCTTCTGACAGGAACTACGGGCAGTACTTC. It translates to CASNPSDRNYGQYF.

This clonotype was counted only a few times. The V gene is TRBV7-9, the J gene TRBJ2-3, with D maybe TRBD1 (5 bases). This CDR3 spans 17 amino acids. The germline V gene encodes CDR1 SEHNR and CDR2 FQNEAQ (reference sequence). The ends were cut back, 1 base at V and 2 bases at J, with 16 bases in the middle. CDR3 amino acids: CASSLEAHRFPTDTQYF. The CDR3 DNA reads TGTGCCAGCAGCTTAGAGGCACACAGGTTCCCCACAGATACGCAGTATTTT.

The chain joins TRBV15 to TRBJ2-1; D remains unclear. The CDR3 is made up of 12 amino acids. The V end was cut by 2 bases, the J end by 8 bases, with 7 bases between. Germline V CDR1 and CDR2: LNHNV, YYDKDF (reference sequence). The chain's CDR3 is CATSRPRDEQFF. CDR3 bases: TGTGCCACCAGCAGACCACGCGATGAGCAGTTCTTC.

With regard to this clonotype: A much more abundant neighbour one base away suggests this may be a read error. J is TRBJ2-7 and V is TRBV28; D assignment may be TRBD1 or TRBD2 (6 bases each). This CDR3 is 14 amino acids long. CDR1 MDHEN and CDR2 SYDVKM come from the germline V gene. The CDR3: CAGSVGGLGYEQYF. CDR3 bases: TGTGCCGGCAGTGTTGGGGGGCTAGGCTACGAGCAGTACTTC.

This clonotype has ten or more counts. The J gene is TRBJ2-6, the V gene TRBV11-2; D possibly corresponds to TRBD1 (5 bases). Germline V CDR1 and CDR2: SGHAT, FQNNGV. This CDR3 has 17 amino acids. V gave up 5 bases and J gave up 4 bases, with 18 bases separating them. The CDR3 DNA is TGTGCCAGCAGCCCCCGCCAGGGTTTTGCCGGGGCCAACGTCCTGACTTTC. Its translation: CASSPRQGFAGANVLTF.

V usage is TRBV12-3 or TRBV12-4 and J usage is TRBJ2-5; D possibly corresponds to TRBD1 (7 bases). Trimming took 8 bases from V and 11 from J, leaving 18 bases between them. CDR3 length: 12 amino acids. In DNA form, the CDR3 reads TGTGCCAGCCGCAGGGGGGTGGACACACAGTACTTC. It is translated as CASRRGVDTQYF.

As concerns this clonotype: Its ends do not fully match the called genes, so a read error is possible. The chain uses TRBV29-1 and TRBJ2-3; tentative D call: TRBD1 (7 bases). The CDR3 is 15 residues long. Germline CDR1 is SQVTM and CDR2 is ANQGSEA. CDR3 sequence: CSVVHAGRGTDTQFF. The CDR3 DNA follows: TGCAGCGTTGTCCATGCGGGAAGAGGGACAGATACGCAGTTTTTT.

The chain carries TRBV20-1 and TRBJ2-1; 13 nucleotides align to TRBD2. This CDR3 comprises 15 residues. V shed 4 bases and J 5 bases; nucleotides not matched to a gene: 5. Looked up from germline, CDR1 is DFQATT and CDR2 is SNEGSKA (reference sequence). The CDR3 DNA follows: TGCAGTGCTATTACGGGACTAGCGGGAAACAATGAGCAGTTCTTC. Translated: CSAITGLAGNNEQFF.

Regarding this clonotype: A much larger clone lies one base from this, so it may be a read error. The CDR3: CASSEPGRIGELFF. The CDR3 DNA follows: TGTGCCAGCAGTGAACCGGGGCGGATCGGGGAGCTGTTTTTT. J is TRBJ2-2 and V is TRBV6-1; either TRBD1 or TRBD2 may supply D (5 bases each). Germline V CDR1 and CDR2: MNHNS, SASEGT. V lost 2 bases to trimming and J lost 7 bases, with 11 bases between them. This CDR3 is 14 amino acids long.

The chain joins TRBV28 to TRBJ1-1; D perhaps matches TRBD1 (5 bases). CDR1 is MDHEN and CDR2 is SYDVKM in the germline V gene. The CDR3 totals 13 residues. Between the trimmed V and J ends, which lost 10 bases and 6 bases, there was a span of 18 bases. CDR3: CAISGGGVAEAFF. The CDR3 nucleotides are TGTGCCATCTCTGGGGGTGGAGTCGCTGAAGCTTTCTTT.

This clonotype appeared once. The chain is built from TRBV12-3 or TRBV12-4 and TRBJ1-1; 10 bases fit TRBD1. The CDR3 extends over 13 amino acids. Trimming cost V 1 base and J 14 bases; bases outside gene matches: 7. The CDR3 sequence: CASSLGQGAIAFF. In DNA, the CDR3 is TGTGCCAGCAGTTTAGGACAGGGGGCGATTGCCTTCTTT.

A remark on this clonotype: Given a much more abundant clone one base away, this may be a read error. This chain joins TRBV6-5 and TRBJ2-5, with D tentatively TRBD2 (5 bases). The germline V and J ends were trimmed by 7 bases and 10 bases, with 19 bases remaining between them. There are 13 residues in the CDR3. The germline CDR1 and CDR2 sequences are MNHEY and SVGAGI. The chain's CDR3 is CASTRDDGVIQYF. The DNA for the CDR3 is TGTGCCAGCACTAGAGATGACGGGGTCATCCAGTACTTC.

A word on this clonotype: This may be a read error, as it is one base from a much larger clone. The J gene is TRBJ2-1, the V gene TRBV6-5, with 9 bases identical to TRBD1. The CDR3 is 12 residues long. V was clipped by 8 bases and J by 11 bases; unmatched bases: 7. CDR1 and CDR2 from the germline V gene are MNHEY and SVGAGI. CDR3 DNA: TGTGCCAGCGGGGACAGGGCGAATAAGCAGTTCTTC. This codes for CASGDRANKQFF.